This T cell receptor beta chain was sequenced in a study of OX40 agonist ivuxolimab in advanced cancers. Study outcomes and limitations: Compared with CD4+, CD8+ T cells on average had more expanded clones. At 0.1 to 3.0 mg/kg, CD4+ and CD8+ blood T cells expanded clonally by week 6.

Collection of blood occurred at baseline, at cycle 4 day 1, and at cycle 7 day 1. The germline CDR1 and CDR2 sequences are ENHRY and SYGVKD. The CDR3 extends over 15 amino acids. The germline V and J ends were trimmed by 0 bases and 3 bases, with 11 bases remaining between them. As concerns this clone: Its antigen is still unknown.

Sequencing was performed with immunoSEQ multiplex PCR; in TCRdb, only in-frame clones are kept and a portion is missing. The sample consists of around 62,000 clones, 70% to 90% of them appearing once. This sequence was found in an adult with an advanced solid tumor such as melanoma, head and neck, liver or kidney cancer. This chain links TRBV10-3 with TRBJ2-5; the D gene is possibly TRBD2 (6 bases). Material: CD4+ or CD8+ T cells sorted from blood, obtained in a trial of the OX40 agonist ivuxolimab. CDR3 loop: CAISESNGSKETQYF. CDR3 coding DNA: TGTGCCATCAGTGAGTCGAACGGGAGCAAAGAGACCCAGTACTTC.